The 32 T cell receptor beta chains below all came from one sample that was sequenced in a study of blood T cells in healthy people across ages. Alongside a J-beta primer mix, a sample-barcoded 5' primer served in a second PCR lasting about 7 to 11 cycles. TCRdb re-called the 5' RACE reads with MiXCR, one entry per CDR3 protein. The repertoire holds hundreds of thousands of distinct CDR3 sequences, with around a fifth as singletons. Sample: blood. The receptors stem from a man in his 70s in good health.

J is TRBJ2-1 and V is TRBV7-3, with 11 bases that match TRBD2. V lost 4 bases and J lost 6; bases outside the gene matches: 5. Germline V CDR1 and CDR2: SGHTA, FQGTGA. The CDR3 has 15 amino acids. The CDR3 spells CASSWTSGQFNEQFF. As DNA, the CDR3 is TGTGCCAGCAGCTGGACTAGCGGGCAGTTCAATGAGCAGTTCTTC.

The chain uses TRBV14 and TRBJ2-5; 7 bases line up with TRBD1. Germline V lookup: CDR1 SGHDN, CDR2 FVKESK. This CDR3 has 14 residues. V gave up 4 bases and J gave up 2 bases; unmatched junction bases: 4. CDR3 nucleotides: TGTGCCAGCAGCCGCCTGACAGGGCAAGAGACCCAGTACTTC. It translates to CASSRLTGQETQYF.

The chain employs TRBV29-1 and TRBJ1-4; D remains ambiguous. V lost 6 bases and J lost 10, with 12 bases in between. The CDR3 contains 11 residues. CDR1 SQVTM and CDR2 ANQGSEA come from the germline V gene. CDR3 loop: CSVASAGKLFF. The CDR3 DNA is TGCAGCGTAGCCAGCGCAGGAAAACTGTTTTTT.

This chain joins TRBV15 and TRBJ2-7; D call uncertain. The CDR3 has 14 amino acids. The V and J ends lost 0 bases and 4 bases respectively, with 10 bases between them. CDR1 and CDR2 (germline): LNHNV, YYDKDF (reference sequence). CDR3 DNA sequence: TGTGCCACCAGCAGAGATAGGAAAGGGTACGAGCAGTACTTC. Protein product: CATSRDRKGYEQYF. The full variable domain, in which reference TRBV15 and TRBJ2-7 provide the parts outside the CDR3, is DAMVIQNPRYQVTQFGKPVTLSCSQTLNHNVMYWYQQKSSQAPKLLFHYYDKDFNNEADTPDNFQSRRPNTSFCFLDIRSPGLGDTAMYLCATSRDRKGYEQYFGPGTRLTVT.

This clonotype was observed a few times. The CDR3 here is CASSFSLGGTDTQYF. The CDR3 DNA is TGTGCCAGCAGCTTTTCATTAGGGGGCACAGATACGCAGTATTTT. J is TRBJ2-3 and V is TRBV7-3, with a weak D call TRBD1 (5 bases). The CDR3 extends over 15 amino acids. V was cut by 3 bases and J by 1 base, with 11 bases left in between. Germline V lookup: CDR1 SGHTA, CDR2 FQGTGA. Using reference TRBV7-3 and TRBJ2-3 for the parts outside the CDR3, the full variable domain is GAGVSQTPSNKVTEKGKYVELRCDPISGHTALYWYRQSLGQGPEFLIYFQGTGAADDSGLPNDRFFAVRPEGSVSTLKIQRTERGDSAVYLCASSFSLGGTDTQYFGPGTRLTVL.

As to this clonotype: No conserved phenylalanine or tryptophan ends this CDR3, so it is likely a read error. The chain joins TRBV15 to TRBJ1-4, with 8 positions matching TRBD1. The CDR3 consists of 15 residues. The germline V gene has CDR1 LNHNV and CDR2 YYDKDF (reference sequence). The junction had 9 bases not matched to a gene; V was cut back by 4 bases and J by 8 bases. The CDR3 sequence is CATSISGGFGEKLFL. The DNA of the CDR3 is TGTGCCACCAGCATATCAGGGGGCTTTGGGGAAAAACTGTTTTTG.

This clonotype was seen more than once but under ten times. The chain couples TRBV7-2 to TRBJ1-4; 9 positions agree with TRBD1. V lost 2 bases to trimming and J lost 1 base; unmatched junction nucleotides: 2. There are 16 residues in the CDR3. CDR1 and CDR2 from the germline V gene are SGHTA and FQGNSA. The CDR3 protein is CASSLNRGRTNEKLFF. The CDR3 DNA follows: TGTGCCAGCAGCTTAAACAGGGGGCGAACTAATGAAAAACTGTTTTTT.

The rearrangement uses TRBV29-1 and TRBJ2-7; D is undetermined. Germline V gene sequence: CDR1 SQVTM, CDR2 ANQGSEA. Trimming took 4 bases from V and 4 from J, leaving 8 bases between them. The CDR3 runs 11 residues. In DNA, the CDR3 is TGCAGCGTTGGTTCGGAATACGAGCAGTACTTC. This translates into CSVGSEYEQYF.

The rearrangement links TRBV20-1 to TRBJ2-7, with 8 bases that match TRBD1. Germline V gene data show CDR1 as DFQATT and CDR2 as SNEGSKA (reference sequence). The trim removed 5 bases at V and 0 bases at J, leaving 6 bases unmatched. This CDR3 contains 14 residues. For the CDR3, the DNA is TGCAGTGCTCACCGGGACAGGAGCTCCTACGAGCAGTACTTC. It translates to CSAHRDRSSYEQYF.

The chain employs TRBV4-1 and TRBJ1-3; D gene ambiguous. V lost 0 bases and J 0 bases, leaving 15 bases between the germline ends. The CDR3 is made up of 18 amino acids. Germline assignment: CDR1 MGHRA and CDR2 YSYEKL. CDR3 bases: TGCGCCAGCAGCCAAGATCGGGCAGGCTCCTTCTCTGGAAACACCATATATTTT. Translated: CASSQDRAGSFSGNTIYF.

This clonotype appeared a few times. This chain uses TRBV18 with TRBJ1-4; D is perhaps TRBD1 (5 bases). CDR1 and CDR2 from the germline V gene are KGHSH and LQKENI. CDR3 size: 14 residues. V gave up 3 bases and J gave up 3 bases, with 8 bases separating them. The CDR3 here is CASSPRGSNEKLFF. The CDR3 nucleotides read TGTGCCAGCTCACCCCGGGGGTCTAATGAAAAACTGTTTTTT.

This clonotype was observed a few times. CDR3 amino acids: CASSRDSGVYNEQFF. CDR3 DNA: TGTGCCAGCAGTCGGGATAGCGGGGTTTACAATGAGCAGTTCTTC. The chain combines TRBV2 with TRBJ2-1, with 8 bases aligning to TRBD2. The germline V gene encodes CDR1 SNHLY and CDR2 FYNNEI. The CDR3 has 15 amino acids. V dropped 5 bases and J dropped 4; count of bases not matched to a gene: 7. The variable domain in full, with the rest retrieved from reference TRBV2 and TRBJ2-1, is EPEVTQTPSHQVTQMGQEVILRCVPISNHLYFYWYRQILGQKVEFLVSFYNNEISEKSEIFDDQFSVERPDGSNFTLKIRSTKLEDSAMYFCASSRDSGVYNEQFFGPGTRLTVL.

This chain uses TRBV6-4 with TRBJ2-1; 9 positions agree with TRBD2. V lost 4 bases and J lost 8; bases outside the gene matches: 3. The CDR3 is made up of 13 amino acids. Germline V CDR1 and CDR2: MRHNA, SNTAGT. The CDR3 here is CASSGTSADEQFF. For the CDR3, the DNA is TGTGCCAGCAGTGGGACTAGCGCGGATGAGCAGTTCTTC.

The chain recombines TRBV10-3 with TRBJ2-7; the D gene could be TRBD1 or TRBD2 (6 bases each). This CDR3 region has 16 residues. The germline CDR1 and CDR2 sequences are ENHRY and SYGVKD. The germline V and J ends were trimmed by 2 bases and 3 bases, with 17 bases remaining between them. CDR3 bases: TGTGCCATCAGTGAGGCTGGGGGGCAGGGAGGCTACGAGCAGTACTTC. This translates into CAISEAGGQGGYEQYF.

This CDR3 reads CASSLLGGSGIVNEQFF. CDR3 nucleotide sequence: TGTGCCAGCAGTTTATTGGGCGGGAGCGGAATCGTTAATGAGCAGTTCTTC. The chain combines TRBV27 with TRBJ2-1, with 7 bases that match TRBD2. V lost 1 base and J lost 7; bases outside the gene matches: 13. This CDR3 has 17 residues. The germline gives CDR1 MNHEY, CDR2 SMNVEV (reference sequence).

The chain has TRBV25-1 and TRBJ2-3, with TRBD1 as a possible D gene (5 bases). CDR1 and CDR2 from the germline V gene are MGHDK and SYGVNS. The CDR3 has 14 residues. V was cut by 6 bases and J by 0 bases, with 10 bases left in between. The CDR3 nucleotides are TGTGCCAGCAGGAAGACAGCCAGCACAGATACGCAGTATTTT. Its translation is CASRKTASTDTQYF.

This clonotype was seen a few times. J is TRBJ2-4 and V is TRBV10-3; D might be TRBD1 (6 bases). The CDR3 has 14 residues. Germline loops: CDR1 ENHRY, CDR2 SYGVKD. The ends were cut back, 0 bases at V and 7 bases at J, with 10 bases in the middle. CDR3 protein: CAISESPGDNIQYF. The CDR3, as DNA: TGTGCCATCAGTGAGTCCCCAGGGGATAACATTCAGTACTTC.

The table lists this clonotype with a few counts. The chain combines TRBV6-2 or TRBV6-3 with TRBJ1-5; TRBD1 might be the D (6 bases). Trimming removed 1 base at V and 0 bases at J, with 10 bases between. The CDR3 is 16 residues long. The V gene's germline CDR1 is MNHEY and CDR2 SVGEGT. The CDR3: CASSYWDIYSNQPQHF. The CDR3 DNA sequence: TGTGCCAGCAGTTACTGGGACATCTATAGCAATCAGCCCCAGCATTTT.

The genes are TRBV27 and TRBJ2-5; D is unclear. The J call is uncertain, as TRBJ2-1 better fits the DNA end. The CDR3 loop spans 13 amino acids. The germline V gene encodes CDR1 MNHEY and CDR2 SMNVEV (reference sequence). For the CDR3, the DNA is TGTGCCAGCAGTTTATATAGCTTCGGTGAGCAGTTCTTC. Protein: CASSLYSFGEQFF.

Only a few counts were recorded for this clonotype. The chain recombines TRBV11-2 with TRBJ2-7; D call uncertain. The CDR3 runs to 12 residues. V was clipped by 5 bases and J by 5 bases, with 10 bases between them. Germline CDR1 is SGHAT and CDR2 is FQNNGV. The CDR3 bases are TGTGCCAGCAGCGGTCCCTCGGACGAGCAGTACTTC. It encodes CASSGPSDEQYF.

V usage is TRBV25-1 and J usage is TRBJ1-2; D may be TRBD1 (5 bases). Germline CDR1 MGHDK, CDR2 SYGVNS. The CDR3 runs 14 residues. V shed 6 bases and J shed 7 bases, with 18 bases lying between them. CDR3 sequence reads: CASSSTVTGPGYTF. In DNA, the CDR3 is TGTGCCAGCAGCTCGACAGTGACGGGTCCTGGCTACACCTTC.

As to this clonotype: At one end, the junction sequence differs from germline, possibly due to a read error. This rearrangement joins TRBV29-1 to TRBJ1-5; the match to TRBD1 covers 7 bases. The germline V gene has CDR1 SQVTM and CDR2 ANQGSEA. This CDR3 contains 14 residues. CDR3 sequence (DNA): TGCAGCGTTGAATCGGACAGGCCTAATCGGCCCCAGCATTTT. It codes for CSVESDRPNRPQHF.

This clonotype was observed at least ten times. The gene calls are TRBV6-1 and TRBJ1-2; D is perhaps TRBD1 (5 bases). The CDR3 consists of 14 residues. Germline V gene lookup returns CDR1 MNHNS and CDR2 SASEGT. Between the trimmed V and J ends, which lost 8 bases and 4 bases, there was a span of 17 bases. The chain's CDR3 is CASGSAGISYGYTF. The CDR3 bases are TGTGCCAGCGGAAGTGCAGGGATTTCCTATGGCTACACCTTC.

This clonotype was seen a few times. J is TRBJ2-5 and V is TRBV5-1; TRBD1 matches 11 bases. The J call is in doubt because the DNA end fits TRBJ2-1 better. CDR1 and CDR2 (germline): SGHRS, YFSETQ. The CDR3 runs to 15 residues. The CDR3 sequence: CASRSGTGGYNEQFF. In nucleotides, the CDR3 is TGCGCCAGCAGATCAGGGACAGGGGGTTACAATGAGCAGTTCTTC.

This chain uses TRBV5-6 with TRBJ2-3; D perhaps matches TRBD2 (5 bases). The CDR3 consists of 13 residues. Germline V gene lookup returns CDR1 SGHDT and CDR2 YYEEEE. Trimming left V 3 bases short and J 3 bases short, with 8 bases between. CDR3 nucleotide sequence: TGTGCCAGCAGCTCACTAGTTACAGATACGCAGTATTTT. It encodes CASSSLVTDTQYF.

The V gene is TRBV5-1, the J gene TRBJ1-2; TRBD1 matches 9 bases. The germline gives CDR1 SGHRS, CDR2 YFSETQ. This CDR3 spans 14 amino acids. V lost 2 bases to trimming and J lost 6 bases; unmatched junction nucleotides: 5. CDR3 loop: CASSLGQGSNGYTF. The CDR3 DNA sequence: TGCGCCAGCAGCTTAGGACAGGGGAGCAATGGCTACACCTTC.

This clonotype was detected only a few times. The chain combines TRBV27 with TRBJ2-5; 9 bases map to TRBD2. TRBJ2-7 explains the end of the DNA better; the J call may be wrong. The CDR3 covers 15 residues. Germline CDR1 is MNHEY and CDR2 is SMNVEV (reference sequence). CDR3 sequence reads: CASSSGSSGRSEQYF. DNA of the CDR3: TGTGCCAGCAGTTCCGGAAGTAGCGGGAGATCCGAGCAGTACTTC.

This chain links TRBV28 with TRBJ2-5, with 7 bases matching TRBD2. V was clipped by 3 bases and J by 0 bases; unmatched bases: 7. CDR3 length equals 16 residues. CDR1 is MDHEN and CDR2 is SYDVKM in the germline V gene. The CDR3 sequence is CASSFMTSRNQETQYF. The CDR3 DNA reads as TGTGCCAGCAGTTTTATGACTAGCAGAAACCAAGAGACCCAGTACTTC.

The chain has TRBV27 and TRBJ2-1, with D possibly being TRBD1 or TRBD2 (5 bases each). Trimming took 6 bases from V and 13 from J, leaving 19 bases between them. Germline V lookup: CDR1 MNHEY, CDR2 SMNVEV (reference sequence). This CDR3 comprises 13 residues. In nucleotides, the CDR3 is TGTGCCAGCAGCCTCAGGGTCCGGGATGGACAGTTCTTC. This encodes CASSLRVRDGQFF.

At least ten counts were recorded for this clonotype. The rearrangement uses TRBV5-5 and TRBJ2-2; unclear D gene. Trimming shortened V by 2 bases and J by 3 bases, and 5 bases separated the two germline ends. CDR3 size: 13 residues. Per the germline V gene, CDR1 is SGHKS and CDR2 is YYEKEE (reference sequence). Here the CDR3 reads CASSLLDTGELFF. Here the CDR3 DNA reads TGTGCCAGCAGCTTACTCGACACCGGGGAGCTGTTTTTT.

This clonotype was counted only a few times. The gene calls are TRBV4-3 and TRBJ2-7; a possible D gene is TRBD1 (6 bases). Germline assignment: CDR1 LGHNA and CDR2 YSLEER. V lost 3 bases and J lost 3, with 15 bases in between. CDR3 length: 15 residues. The CDR3 DNA follows: TGCGCCAGCAGCCAGCTTTATAGGACAGACTACGAGCAGTACTTC. This codes for CASSQLYRTDYEQYF.

Concerning this clonotype: Its ends do not fully match the called genes, so a read error is possible. The CDR3 nucleotides read TGTGCCAGCAGCCCAGACAGGTCTAATGAAAGACTGTTTTTT. It specifies CASSPDRSNERLFF. This chain links TRBV27 with TRBJ1-4; possibly TRBD1 for D (6 bases). Germline CDR1 is MNHEY and CDR2 is SMNVEV (reference sequence). This CDR3 is built from 14 residues.